This TCR beta chain was retrieved from a study of shared clonotypes between healthy human individuals. Across the whole study: Three men and two women, aged 18 to 49, were donors.

This CDR3 has 15 residues. V lost 4 bases and J lost 7; bases outside the gene matches: 8. Germline V lookup: CDR1 MNHNS, CDR2 SASEGT. Deep-level settings were used for running the assay. Genomic DNA (from each subset) was split evenly across several immunoSEQ plates. Profiled with immunoSEQ multiplex PCR; TCRdb holds only in-frame clones, not every one. The table lists 2.3 million or so clones, more than 85% of them singletons. Specimen: naive CD4+ T cells from PBMCs. Subset indicated: CD45RA+ positively selected. The chain combines TRBV6-1 with TRBJ2-2; 8 nucleotides agree with TRBD2. The TCR sequence derives from a young man in good health. Some clones in this sample may be carry-over from other donors' samples. In nucleotides, the CDR3 is TGTGCCAGCAGTGTCCCGGGACTAGGCTTCGGGGAGCTGTTTTTT. Encoded protein: CASSVPGLGFGELFF.